This T cell receptor beta chain was obtained from a study of T-cell reconstitution after alpha-beta-depleted transplantation in children. Study results and caveats: Two months or so post-transplant, alpha-beta T cells reportedly derived from several hundred expanded graft clones. A year post-transplant, T-cell counts and diversity derived mostly from newly produced T cells. Recipient T cells and thymic progenitors that survived were the source of the high TCRbeta diversity seen at day 60 in some patients.

Unique molecular identifiers were built into the TCRbeta library. A single record per CDR3 protein comes from TCRdb applying MiXCR to the PCR reads. The sample holds 750,000 to 950,000 distinct CDR3 sequences, about 15% seen once. The CDR3 contains 14 residues. The junction had 4 bases not matched to a gene; V was cut back by 4 bases and J by 6 bases. A note on this clonotype: Antigen unknown.

The TCR was taken from a male patient aged 10 to 17 who had a stem cell transplant for acute lymphoblastic leukemia, so the T cells may come from the graft donor. Sample: PBMCs, mostly from graft donor cells, taken 360 days after TCRalphabeta/CD19-depleted stem cell transplant. This sequence joins TRBV12-3 or TRBV12-4 and TRBJ1-5; 9 bases align to TRBD1. The CDR3 coding sequence is TGTGCCAGCAGTTCGGGACAGGGTCCTCAGCCCCAGCATTTT. Translated: CASSSGQGPQPQHF.